Below, 17 T cell receptor beta chains from the same sample are listed, as sequenced in a study of blood T cell repertoires in COVID-19. The protocol was immunoSEQ multiplex PCR, while the TCRdb copy is restricted to in-frame clones and leaves out a portion. This sample has about 200,000 clones; 65% to 85% occur once, and the top ten carry roughly 6.9%. Material for sequencing was PBMCs or T cells enriched from blood (not recorded which). These receptors were obtained from a man in his forties who had recovered from COVID-19.

The chain carries TRBV5-1 and TRBJ1-1; D call uncertain. The V end lost 4 bases, the J end lost 4 bases, and 11 bases lay between the germline ends. Germline V gives CDR1 SGHRS, CDR2 YFSETQ. The CDR3 is 13 residues long. The CDR3 bases are TGCGCCAGCAGCCACCCTCGAGGCACTGAAGCTTTCTTT. Translated: CASSHPRGTEAFF. Full variable domain (missing parts from reference TRBV5-1 and TRBJ1-1): KAGVTQTPRYLIKTRGQQVTLSCSPISGHRSVSWYQQTPGQGLQFLFEYFSETQRNKGNFPGRFSGRQFSNSRSEMNVSTLELGDSALYLCASSHPRGTEAFFGQGTRLTVV.

The sample holds a few counts of this clone. Here the CDR3 DNA reads TGTGCCAGCAGCTCTGGACTAGCTAGAGGCACAGATACGCAGTATTTT. Its protein product is CASSSGLARGTDTQYF. The rearrangement links TRBV9 to TRBJ2-3; 8 bases are shared with TRBD2. This CDR3 is 16 amino acids long. Trimming cost V 4 bases and J 1 base; bases outside gene matches: 8. Germline V gene data show CDR1 as SGDLS and CDR2 as YYNGEE.

V gene TRBV11-2 combines with J gene TRBJ2-1, with 11 bases aligning to TRBD2. Trimming at V came to 5 bases and at J to 3 bases, leaving 6 bases not matched to a gene. The CDR3 is made up of 16 amino acids. CDR1 SGHAT and CDR2 FQNNGV come from the germline V gene. In DNA form, the CDR3 reads TGTGCCAGCAGCCCCCTAACTAGCGGGGGCTACAATGAGCAGTTCTTC. Its translation is CASSPLTSGGYNEQFF.

The chain has TRBV2 and TRBJ2-3, with 13 bases matching TRBD2. This CDR3 region has 16 residues. Germline assignment: CDR1 SNHLY and CDR2 FYNNEI. With V trimmed by 7 bases and J by 1 base, 5 bases remained unmatched. The CDR3 DNA reads TGTGCCAGCACCGGGACTAGCGGGGCCCGCACAGATACGCAGTATTTT. This gives the protein CASTGTSGARTDTQYF.

The chain has TRBV3-1 (or the pseudogene TRBV3-2) and TRBJ2-4, with 8 bases aligning to TRBD1. The germline gives CDR1 LGHDT, CDR2 YNNKEL (reference sequence). V trimming: 8 bases; J trimming: 6 bases; junction bases outside the gene matches: 3. The CDR3 loop spans 12 amino acids. The CDR3 DNA sequence: TGTGCCAGCGGGACAGGTATAAACATTCAGTACTTC. Translation gives CASGTGINIQYF.

The CDR3 DNA follows: TGTGCCAGCAGTGTACCCGGGACAATGGAGGCCGGTCCTGAAGCTTTCTTT. Its protein is CASSVPGTMEAGPEAFF. V usage is TRBV2 and J usage is TRBJ1-1; tentative D call: TRBD1 (6 bases). Germline V gene sequence: CDR1 SNHLY, CDR2 FYNNEI. V lost 4 bases and J 6 bases, leaving 24 bases between the germline ends. This CDR3 contains 17 residues. Supplemented by reference TRBV2 and TRBJ1-1, the full variable domain reads EPEVTQTPSHQVTQMGQEVILRCVPISNHLYFYWYRQILGQKVEFLVSFYNNEISEKSEIFDDQFSVERPDGSNFTLKIRSTKLEDSAMYFCASSVPGTMEAGPEAFFGQGTRLTVV.

This chain links TRBV6-5 with TRBJ1-1; tentative D call: TRBD1 (6 bases). V was clipped by 10 bases and J by 1 base, with 10 bases between them. This CDR3 region has 12 residues. The germline CDR1 and CDR2 sequences are MNHEY and SVGAGI. DNA of the CDR3: TGTGCCACCTGCAGGGGGAACACTGAAGCTTTCTTT. Translating gives CATCRGNTEAFF.

The chain couples TRBV19 to TRBJ1-4, with D uncertain. The V end was cut by 7 bases, the J end by 4 bases, with 16 bases between. The CDR3 contains 15 residues. CDR1 and CDR2 (germline): LNHDA, SQIVND (reference sequence). DNA of the CDR3: TGTGCCAGTAACGATCGAGGTTTGAGTAATGAAAAACTGTTTTTT. Translation gives CASNDRGLSNEKLFF. The full variable domain, its missing parts supplied by reference TRBV19 and TRBJ1-4, is DGGITQSPKYLFRKEGQNVTLSCEQNLNHDAMYWYRQDPGQGLRLIYYSQIVNDFQKGDIAEGYSVSREKKESFPLTVTSAQKNPTAFYLCASNDRGLSNEKLFFGSGTQLSVL.

Only one count was recorded for this clone. The V gene is TRBV6-6, the J gene TRBJ1-4; D perhaps matches TRBD1 (5 bases). In germline, CDR1 is MNHNY, CDR2 SVGAGI (reference sequence). CDR3 length: 14 residues. V gave up 10 bases and J gave up 2 bases, with 14 bases separating them. The CDR3 is CATRRGSTNEKLFF. CDR3 bases: TGTGCCACACGGAGGGGCTCTACTAATGAAAAACTGTTTTTT.

This sequence joins TRBV19 and TRBJ1-1, with 9 nucleotides matching TRBD1. The V and J ends lost 9 bases and 4 bases, in that order; junction bases with no gene match: 15. This CDR3 region has 16 residues. Germline-derived CDR1 and CDR2 are LNHDA and SQIVND (reference sequence). This chain's CDR3 is CASRVRGQGLVTEAFF. CDR3 DNA sequence: TGTGCCAGCCGAGTGAGGGGACAGGGATTGGTCACTGAAGCTTTCTTT.

The chain recombines TRBV7-8 with TRBJ1-2, with D possibly TRBD1 on 6 matching bases. Trimming took 1 base from V and 7 from J, leaving 10 bases between them. The CDR3 is 13 amino acids. Germline V gene sequence: CDR1 SGHVS, CDR2 FQNEAQ. This CDR3 reads CASSLEWGLGYTF. The CDR3 DNA is TGTGCCAGCAGCTTAGAGTGGGGGCTTGGCTACACCTTC.

CDR3 in amino acids: CASSPEQGIYGYTF. CDR3 coding DNA: TGTGCCAGCAGTCCAGAACAGGGCATCTATGGCTACACCTTC. The V gene is TRBV5-4, the J gene TRBJ1-2; tentatively, D is TRBD1 (6 bases). Germline CDR1 and CDR2: SGHNT and YYREEE (reference sequence). Trimming left V 5 bases short and J 4 bases short, with 15 bases between. This CDR3 is built from 14 residues.

The chain has TRBV10-2 and TRBJ2-1; 8 nucleotides match TRBD2. CDR1 WSHSY and CDR2 SAAADI come from the germline V gene. After removal of 6 bases from V and 9 bases from J, the junction contained 13 bases not matched to a gene. This CDR3 has 15 residues. The CDR3 DNA is TGCGCCAGCAGGGCTTCGGCGGGGGGACAAAGTGAGCAGTTCTTC. Its translation is CASRASAGGQSEQFF.

This clone appeared a single time. The chain carries TRBV5-1 and TRBJ2-3; D unclear. The germline V gene has CDR1 SGHRS and CDR2 YFSETQ. Between the trimmed V and J ends, which lost 0 bases and 1 base, there was a span of 9 bases. The CDR3 totals 15 residues. The CDR3 DNA is TGCGCCAGCAGCTTGGGCCAGGTTGGCACAGATACGCAGTATTTT. Translated: CASSLGQVGTDTQYF.

The genes are TRBV5-8 and TRBJ1-2, with 8 bases identical to TRBD1. Germline assignment: CDR1 SGHTS and CDR2 YDEGEE. The V gene end was trimmed by 4 bases and the J gene end by 4 bases; junction bases not matched to a gene: 9. The CDR3 is 15 residues long. Here the CDR3 reads CASSPGRGQSYGYTF. The CDR3 DNA is TGTGCCAGCAGCCCTGGCAGGGGGCAATCCTATGGCTACACCTTC.

The chain employs TRBV29-1 and TRBJ1-1; 9 positions agree with TRBD1. Germline lookup yields CDR1 SQVTM and CDR2 ANQGSEA. The CDR3 is 14 residues long. V lost 0 bases to trimming and J lost 6 bases; unmatched junction nucleotides: 5. CDR3 DNA: TGCAGCGTTGAAGACCCACAGGGGGCCGCTGAAGCTTTCTTT. It encodes CSVEDPQGAAEAFF.

The chain combines TRBV5-1 with TRBJ1-2, with TRBD1 identical over 7 bases. Trimming at V came to 4 bases and at J to 4 bases, leaving 10 bases not matched to a gene. This CDR3 is built from 15 residues. Germline values: CDR1 SGHRS, CDR2 YFSETQ. CDR3 region: CASSPTGDSTYGYTF. As DNA, the CDR3 is TGCGCCAGCAGCCCAACAGGGGACTCCACCTATGGCTACACCTTC.